This T cell receptor (beta chain) came from a study of blood T cell repertoires in COVID-19. On the study more broadly: Some COVID-19 samples were acute and others convalescent; all came from the United States, Italy and Spain.

Sequenced by immunoSEQ multiplex PCR; TCRdb stores in-frame clones only, minus some. The sample consists of around 380,000 clones, around 87% of them appearing once. Trimming took 3 bases from V and 0 from J, leaving 9 bases between them. From germline, CDR1 is KGHSH and CDR2 LQKENI. This CDR3 has 15 amino acids. Cohort 3 recovered donors had two negative PCRs, clearance, or symptom resolution. Sequenced material: PBMCs or T cells enriched from blood (not recorded which). This TCR was recovered from a man aged 25-45 years who had recovered from COVID-19. J is TRBJ1-3 and V is TRBV18, with D possibly TRBD1 on 5 matching bases. CDR3: CASSPGTYSGNTIYF. In DNA, the CDR3 is TGTGCCAGCTCACCCGGGACTTACTCTGGAAACACCATATATTTT.